This T cell receptor beta chain was sequenced in a study of beta chain features in type 1 diabetes. What was sequenced were expressed TCRB transcripts, since all of the isolated RNA had been reverse transcribed. Repertoires were generated with immunoSEQ multiplex PCR, while TCRdb's copy carries only in-frame clones and drops some. The repertoire has hundreds of thousands of clones, approximately 16% of them found once; the top ten carry about 0.014%. Remarks on this clone: Antigen specificity is unknown.

Germline lookup yields CDR1 MDHEN and CDR2 SYDVKM. The CDR3 extends over 16 amino acids. Trimming removed 5 bases from V and 8 bases from J, with 21 bases in between. The study's findings and limits: Type 1 diabetes patients had TCRB CDR3s that were shorter (moderately but significantly so) in all four CD4+ subsets.

The material sequenced was naive CD4+ T cells from blood. The TCR comes from a man between 18 and 35 years old with type 1 diabetes. This sequence joins TRBV28 and TRBJ1-4; D remains ambiguous. The CDR3 here is CASSALMATRGEKLFF. The CDR3 nucleotides are TGTGCCAGCAGTGCCTTGATGGCAACCCGAGGGGAAAAACTGTTTTTT.